The rows below give T cell receptor beta chains drawn from one sample of a study of T cell responses to AZD1222 COVID-19 vaccine. Measured with immunoSEQ multiplex PCR; TCRdb has only the in-frame clones, and not every one. The repertoire holds 100,000 or so clones, approximately 89% seen once, with 35% to 45% in the top ten. The sequencing here drew on peripheral blood, taken 28 days after the second AZD1222 dose. These receptors all stem from an adult who received the AZD1222 COVID-19 vaccine. Each CDR3 is given with its conserved first and last residue. The D gene is left open where the match is weak. Clone size is shown for a subset of rows, as once, few, many or a class of expanded clone.

DNA | CDR3 | D | size | J | V
TGTGCCAGAAATGACAGGGGGGTCGACGAGCAGTACTTC | CARNDRGVDEQYF | TRBD1 | few | TRBJ2-7 | TRBV19
TGTGCCAGCAGTCGCCTCCATAGACGGGGAGGGAACACTGAAGCTTTCTTT | CASSRLHRRGGNTEAFF | . | few | TRBJ1-1 | TRBV6-6
TGTGCCAGCAGCATAGCTCCAGGGGACGAGCAGTACTTC | CASSIAPGDEQYF | . | . | TRBJ2-7 | TRBV11-2
TGTGCCAGCAGTTACTCGAACAGGGCGGGGACTGAAGCTTTCTTT | CASSYSNRAGTEAFF | . | . | TRBJ1-1 | TRBV6-5
TGTGCCAGCAGCCCCTCCCTTGACCAGGTTCATGAAGCTTTCTTT | CASSPSLDQVHEAFF | . | . | TRBJ1-1 | TRBV5-4
TGCAGCGTTTCTGGGACTAGCCGTAAATACGAGCAGTACTTC | CSVSGTSRKYEQYF | TRBD2 | once | TRBJ2-7 | TRBV29-1
TGTGCCAGCAGCTTATCGCAGACTCGTGACAATGAGCAGTTCTTC | CASSLSQTRDNEQFF | . | . | TRBJ2-1 | TRBV7-9
TGTGCCAGCAGCTTAGAGGCGGGGATTGGGAACATTCAGTACTTC | CASSLEAGIGNIQYF | . | . | TRBJ2-4 | TRBV7-3
TGTGCCAGCATCCCCTCGGGACAGGCAACCTACGAGCAGTACTTC | CASIPSGQATYEQYF | TRBD1 | . | TRBJ2-7 | TRBV11-2
TGTGCCAGTACCGGGCTGGGGACGCAGTATTTT | CASTGLGTQYF | . | . | TRBJ2-3 | TRBV19
TGCGCCAGCAGCTTGGTCTCAACTAATGAAAAACTGTTTTTT | CASSLVSTNEKLFF | . | once | TRBJ1-4 | TRBV5-1
TGTGCCAGCAGTGAGGAACAAACCAGCAATCAGCCCCAGCATTTT | CASSEEQTSNQPQHF | . | . | TRBJ1-5 | TRBV2
TGTGCCAGCTCACCACCGGGCTCCGCTACCGGGGAGCTGTTTTTT | CASSPPGSATGELFF | . | . | TRBJ2-2 | TRBV18
TGCGCCAGCCGCCCAGACAGGACAACTAATGAAAAACTGTTTTTT | CASRPDRTTNEKLFF | . | . | TRBJ1-4 | TRBV5-1
TGCGCCAGCAGCTTCCGGCTCCAAGAGACCCAGTACTTC | CASSFRLQETQYF | . | . | TRBJ2-5 | TRBV5-1
TGTGCCAGCAGTTTAGGAGACCCAGGGACCTACGAGCAGTACTTC | CASSLGDPGTYEQYF | . | . | TRBJ2-7 | TRBV27
TGTGCCAGCAGCTTAGTGCCCCCGGTTAAGGGGGCCTACAATGAGCAGTTCTTC | CASSLVPPVKGAYNEQFF | . | . | TRBJ2-1 | TRBV7-8
TGTGCCAGCTCACCATTAGGGCAGAACACTGAAGCTTTCTTT | CASSPLGQNTEAFF | . | . | TRBJ1-1 | TRBV18
TGTGCCAGCAGCTCTCGAGGGACACCGAGCGGCTTCTATGGCTACACCTTC | CASSSRGTPSGFYGYTF | . | . | TRBJ1-2 | TRBV21-1
TGCGCCAGCAGCTTCCTGCTAGCGGGCGGGGAGACCCAGTACTTC | CASSFLLAGGETQYF | TRBD2 | once | TRBJ2-5 | TRBV5-1
TGTGCCACCAGCAGAGATCCGCCCGGGACACTGTGGTACGAGCAGTACTTC | CATSRDPPGTLWYEQYF | . | few | TRBJ2-7 | TRBV15
TGTGCCAGCAGTTACCCTGGGACAGGGGGCGGCGAGCAGTACTTC | CASSYPGTGGGEQYF | TRBD1 | . | TRBJ2-7 | TRBV6-5
TGTGCCAGCAGCACAGGGGTCAGGGGTCAGCCCCAGCATTTT | CASSTGVRGQPQHF | TRBD1 | . | TRBJ1-5 | TRBV7-2
TGTGCCAGCAGTTTATGGGTTAGCCTTAACACCGGGGAGCTGTTTTTT | CASSLWVSLNTGELFF | . | . | TRBJ2-2 | TRBV28
TGTGCCATCAGGCGGGGACAGGGGTTACCGAGCACAGATACGCAGTATTTT | CAIRRGQGLPSTDTQYF | TRBD1 | . | TRBJ2-3 | TRBV10-3
TGTGCCAGCAAGGCGACTAGCGGGTACAATGAGCAGTTCTTC | CASKATSGYNEQFF | TRBD2 | . | TRBJ2-1 | TRBV2
TGTGCCAGCTCGCCCAACAGTGCAACTAATGAAAAACTGTTTTTT | CASSPNSATNEKLFF | . | . | TRBJ1-4 | TRBV18
TGTGCCACCCGGGGGGGGCTTATGAACACTGAAGCTTTCTTT | CATRGGLMNTEAFF | . | . | TRBJ1-1 | TRBV19
TGTGCCAGCAGTTTCATCTCGGGCGGTGGCGAGCAGTACTTC | CASSFISGGGEQYF | . | . | TRBJ2-7 | TRBV27
TGTGCCAGTAGTATTTCGGCGTCCGGCCTCACTGAAGCTTTCTTT | CASSISASGLTEAFF | . | few | TRBJ1-1 | TRBV19
TGTGCCAGCCGCCCCGGGGCTCGTCTATCGGTTACGCAGTATTTT | CASRPGARLSVTQYF | . | . | TRBJ2-3 | TRBV27
TGTGCCAGCTCACCGGGTACAGGGGAGGAAGCTTTCTTT | CASSPGTGEEAFF | TRBD1 | . | TRBJ1-1 | TRBV18
TGTGCCAGCAGCTTATCGGGATCCACTTACGAGCAGTACTTC | CASSLSGSTYEQYF | . | . | TRBJ2-7 | TRBV7-2
TGTGCCAGCAGGACGGGGCAAGCGGGACCCTACAATGAGCAGTTCTTC | CASRTGQAGPYNEQFF | TRBD2 | . | TRBJ2-1 | TRBV27
TGTGCCACCCTAGGGGGGCCTGGGGCCAACGTCCTGACTTTC | CATLGGPGANVLTF | . | . | TRBJ2-6 | TRBV24-1